The entry that follows covers one T cell receptor beta chain sequence. Its target is unknown. J gave up 7 bases and V 0 bases, and 5 bases lay outside the gene matches. CDR1 is SGDLS and CDR2 is YYNGEE in the germline V gene. This CDR3 comprises 14 residues. Profiled with immunoSEQ multiplex PCR; TCRdb holds only in-frame clones, not every one. Among fewer than 60,000 clones listed, 90% to 95% were seen once. The data derive from a study of Tregs in tolerant kidney transplant recipients. Whole-study results and caveats: Some patients' samples used different primers over time, so nucleotide sequences weren't comparable.

Mixed chimerism was transient after nonmyeloablative marrow transplants from related graft donors. Material: CD8+ T cells from blood (PBMCs), obtained 24 months after the transplant. The source of this sequence is a human patient who received a combined kidney and bone marrow transplant. Some T cells may have come from the graft donor. V usage is TRBV9 and J usage is TRBJ1-2; 8 bases line up with TRBD1. CDR3 sequence reads: CASSVGQGALGYTF. The CDR3 coding sequence is TGTGCCAGCAGCGTAGGGCAGGGGGCGCTTGGCTACACCTTC.